The rows below give T cell receptor beta chains drawn from one sample of a study of regulatory T cells in long-lasting Graves disease. TCRdb re-derived calls from the multiplex PCR reads in MiXCR, one entry per CDR3 protein. The sample includes 680,000 or so distinct CDR3 sequences, about 16% of them seen just once. This same sample was also taken into another study, of T cells in Graves' hyperthyroidism and ophthalmopathy.

The sequencing here drew on peripheral blood mononuclear cells (PBMCs), taken at new diagnosis, from a patient treated with antithyroid drugs. The receptors were gathered from a woman aged 30 to 39 with Graves disease. CDR3s include the opening cysteine and the closing phenylalanine or tryptophan. The D gene is left open where the match is weak. Size is omitted from some rows. Given values are once, few, many or a class for expanded clones.

.	.	16	TRBV9	TRBJ2-2	TGTGCCAGCAGCGTAGCGGCCCGGGGAGGAACCGGGGAGCTGTTTTTT	CASSVAARGGTGELFF
TRBD1	many	19	TRBV27	TRBJ2-5	TGTGCCAGCAGGCCCCCCTTCGGAACAGGGGGCCCTCCCCTAGAGACCCAGTACTTC	CASRPPFGTGGPPLETQYF
TRBD2	few	14	TRBV28	TRBJ2-7	TGTGCCAGCAGCTTCGGACTAGCGGGAGGGCATAGGTACTTC	CASSFGLAGGHRYF
TRBD2	.	13	TRBV7-6	TRBJ2-1	TGTGCCGGGGCCGGGACTAGCGGGGCACTACAGTTCTTC	CAGAGTSGALQFF
TRBD2	few	18	TRBV19	TRBJ2-1	TGTGCCAGTAGTATAGATGATTCCGGACTAGCGGACTACAATGAGCAGTTCTTC	CASSIDDSGLADYNEQFF
.	.	18	TRBV11-2	TRBJ2-7	TGTGCCAGCAGCTTGGCTAGCAATGAACCCCGCAGCCTTTACGAGCAGTACTTC	CASSLASNEPRSLYEQYF
.	many	13	TRBV2	TRBJ2-2	TGTGCCAGAAGTAACCCCTACACCGGGGAGCTGTTTTTT	CARSNPYTGELFF
.	many	15	TRBV7-2	TRBJ2-2	TGTGCCAGCAGCTTAGTCAGGGGTATCACCGGGGAGCTGTTTTTT	CASSLVRGITGELFF
.	many	11	TRBV28	TRBJ1-1	TGTGCCAGCAGTGTACACGCAAAAGCTTTCTTT	CASSVHAKAFF
.	.	13	TRBV11-2	TRBJ1-1	TGTGCCAGCAGCTCCCACACACAGCATGAAGCTTTCTTT	CASSSHTQHEAFF
.	many	14	TRBV7-2	TRBJ2-7	TGTGCCAGCAGCTTAGGGAGTAGCGGATACGAGCAGTACTTC	CASSLGSSGYEQYF
.	many	13	TRBV15	TRBJ2-5	TGTGCCACCAGCAGGGGGTCCCAAGAGACCCAGTACTTC	CATSRGSQETQYF
TRBD2	.	16	TRBV27	TRBJ2-7	TGTGCCAGCAGTATAAGAACCGGGACTACAGCCTACGAGCAGTACTTC	CASSIRTGTTAYEQYF
.	.	14	TRBV6-1	TRBJ2-2	TGTGCCAGCAGGGTGGTATCTGCCACCGGGGAGCTGTTTTTT	CASRVVSATGELFF
.	many	11	TRBV30	TRBJ2-1	TGTGCCTGGAGTACGCGATATGAGCAGTTCTTC	CAWSTRYEQFF
.	.	11	TRBV15	TRBJ2-1	TGTGCCACCAGCGGGCTCAATGAGCAGTTCTTC	CATSGLNEQFF
.	.	17	TRBV4-1	TRBJ1-5	TGCGCCAGCAGCCAAGAAAGGCTAGCGGGAGTTGCAGATACGCAGCATTTT	CASSQERLAGVADTQHF
TRBD2	many	14	TRBV2	TRBJ2-1	TGTGCCAGCATGACTAGCGGAGCCTACAATGAGCAGTTCTTC	CASMTSGAYNEQFF
.	.	15	TRBV6-5	TRBJ1-5	TGTGCCAGCAGTTACGGGACACCTATAACGCAGCCCCAGCATTTT	CASSYGTPITQPQHF
.	many	14	TRBV7-2	TRBJ2-3	TGTGCCAGCAGCTTTATCAGTAGCACAGATACGCAGTATTTT	CASSFISSTDTQYF
.	many	16	TRBV7-8	TRBJ2-5	TGTGCCAGCATCACAAGAGGCCGTTCTGTTCAAGAGACCCAGTACTTC	CASITRGRSVQETQYF
.	few	10	TRBV28	TRBJ1-4	TGTGCCAGCAGTAGAGAAAAACTGTTTTTT	CASSREKLFF
TRBD1	few	14	TRBV6-1	TRBJ2-5	TGCGCCAGCAGCCCGGGACAGGGGGCCGAGACCCAGTACTTC	CASSPGQGAETQYF
.	many	14	TRBV11-1	TRBJ2-5	TGTGCCAGCAGCCCCACAGGGACCGGCGAGACCCAGTACTTC	CASSPTGTGETQYF
.	few	15	TRBV7-2	TRBJ2-3	TGTGCCAGCAGCCCCCGTCCCATTGGGACAGATACGCAGTATTTT	CASSPRPIGTDTQYF
.	.	16	TRBV2	TRBJ2-1	TGTGCCGGCCAAATCCGAATGGGGATTTCATACAATGAGCAGTTCTTC	CAGQIRMGISYNEQFF
.	.	15	TRBV6-9	TRBJ1-5	TGTGCCAGCAGTTACTCTTTCACCAGCGATCAGCCCCAGCATTTT	CASSYSFTSDQPQHF
.	many	14	TRBV28	TRBJ1-5	TGTGCCAGCAGTTTTGGCAGGAGCTCGCAGCCCCAGCATTTT	CASSFGRSSQPQHF
TRBD1	.	16	TRBV2	TRBJ1-2	TGTGCCAGCAGTCGGACAGGGGGTGAGTGGAAGAATGGCTACACCTTC	CASSRTGGEWKNGYTF
.	many	16	TRBV20-1	TRBJ2-7	TGCAGTGCTAGAGACACGGTAGCGTCCAGCTCCTACGAGCAGTACTTC	CSARDTVASSSYEQYF
.	few	11	TRBV3-1	TRBJ2-5	TGTGCCAGCAGCCACGTGGGGACCCAGTACTTC	CASSHVGTQYF
TRBD1	.	12	TRBV7-9	TRBJ2-1	TGTGTCAGCAGCTCCCTCGGGGGACAGGAGTTCTTC	CVSSSLGGQEFF
.	many	15	TRBV27	TRBJ2-7	TGTGCCAGCAGTTTATCGCGACATCCAGGAGTCGAGCAGTACTTC	CASSLSRHPGVEQYF
TRBD1	.	15	TRBV5-1	TRBJ2-7	TGCGCCAGCAGCCTCACCGGGACAGGGCCGTCCGAGCAGTACTTC	CASSLTGTGPSEQYF
TRBD1	many	13	TRBV7-2	TRBJ1-5	TGTGCCAGCGGGGACAGGTCGGGGCAGCCCCAGCATTTT	CASGDRSGQPQHF
TRBD1	many	15	TRBV9	TRBJ1-2	TGTGCCAGCAGCGAACGGACAGGGGGCGGTTCTGGCTACACCTTC	CASSERTGGGSGYTF
.	many	14	TRBV20-1	TRBJ1-5	TGCAGTGCTGGATTACAGGGAGGCAATCAGCCCCAGCATTTT	CSAGLQGGNQPQHF
.	many	14	TRBV20-1	TRBJ2-7	TGCAGTGCTAGGTTACCCCAGGGGGGTTTCGAGCAGTACTTC	CSARLPQGGFEQYF
TRBD1	many	14	TRBV7-6	TRBJ2-7	TGTGCCAGCAGCCGGGCGGGACAGGCCTACGAGCAGTACTTC	CASSRAGQAYEQYF
TRBD2	.	14	TRBV19	TRBJ2-1	TGTGCCAGTAGTATTACGGGACTAGCTAATGAGCAGTTCTTC	CASSITGLANEQFF
.	few	15	TRBV28	TRBJ2-1	TGTGCCAGCAGTTTAGTGATGGGGGTATACAATGAGCAGTTCTTC	CASSLVMGVYNEQFF
.	.	18	TRBV6-2/TRBV6-3	TRBJ2-6	TGTGCCAGCAGTGGACGGCTGGGGGCAATCTCTGGGGCCAACGTCCTGACTTTC	CASSGRLGAISGANVLTF
.	once	21	TRBV7-3	TRBJ2-1	TGTGCCAGCAGCTTAATCCCGACTCCTCCGAGGGACTCGAGCTCCTACAATGAGCAGTTCTTC	CASSLIPTPPRDSSSYNEQFF
TRBD1	.	15	TRBV7-8	TRBJ2-7	TGTGCCAGCAGCTTTCGGGGACAGGCTACCTACGAGCAGTACTTC	CASSFRGQATYEQYF
TRBD2	.	16	TRBV11-2	TRBJ2-1	TGTGCCAGCAGCTTAGAGGGCACTAGCGGGAGTTACGAGCAGTTCTTC	CASSLEGTSGSYEQFF
TRBD1	.	13	TRBV7-7	TRBJ1-1	TGTGCTAGCAGCTCAAGGGACAGGCCCTTTCCCTGCTTT	CASSSRDRPFPCF
.	.	14	TRBV29-1	TRBJ1-6	TGCAGCGCGAATCCCAGGGGAGGAGATTCACCCCTCCACTTT	CSANPRGGDSPLHF
.	few	12	TRBV20-1	TRBJ2-1	TGCAGTGCTAGTGGGGGGCCCAGAGAGCAGTTCTTC	CSASGGPREQFF
.	many	13	TRBV28	TRBJ2-4	TGTGCCAGCGTTGACAGGCCGCGGGGCATTCAGTACTTC	CASVDRPRGIQYF
.	few	13	TRBV13	TRBJ2-2	TGTGCCAGCAGCACGACAGACACCGGGGAGCTGTTTTTT	CASSTTDTGELFF
TRBD1	many	16	TRBV5-1	TRBJ2-1	TGCGCCAGCAGCTTGGGAACAGGGGGAGCCTCCAATGAGCAGTTCTTC	CASSLGTGGASNEQFF
TRBD1	many	17	TRBV3-1	TRBJ1-2	TGTGCCAGCAGCCCTCGGGGACAGGGGGCTTTGATCTATGGCTACACCTTC	CASSPRGQGALIYGYTF
.	.	16	TRBV7-3	TRBJ2-7	TGTGCCAGCAGCCCCAGGTATTGCCAAAAACCCTACGAGCAGTACTTC	CASSPRYCQKPYEQYF